Sequencing of this TCR beta chain was carried out in a study of shared clonotypes between healthy human individuals. Once extracted for a subset, genomic DNA was divided evenly among several immunoSEQ plates. TCRdb keeps only in-frame clones here, not all; method: immunoSEQ multiplex PCR. This table has 230,000 or so clones, approximately 70% appearing once. The ends lost 3 bases at V and 2 bases at J; junction bases unmatched: 5. The CDR3 contains 16 residues. Germline V gene sequence: CDR1 SGHRS, CDR2 YFSETQ. Notes on this clone: Only one base separates this from a far larger clonotype, so it likely reflects a read error.

This chain connects TRBV5-1 to TRBJ2-6, with TRBD1 identical over 7 bases. Sequencing was performed on memory CD4+ T cells sorted from blood. This sample's subset: CD45RA-negative fraction. The TCR originated in a man aged 25 to 40 in good health. CDR3 nucleotide sequence: TGCGCCAGCAGCTCGATCGACAGGGCTGGGGCCAACGTCCTGACTTTC. This translates into CASSSIDRAGANVLTF.